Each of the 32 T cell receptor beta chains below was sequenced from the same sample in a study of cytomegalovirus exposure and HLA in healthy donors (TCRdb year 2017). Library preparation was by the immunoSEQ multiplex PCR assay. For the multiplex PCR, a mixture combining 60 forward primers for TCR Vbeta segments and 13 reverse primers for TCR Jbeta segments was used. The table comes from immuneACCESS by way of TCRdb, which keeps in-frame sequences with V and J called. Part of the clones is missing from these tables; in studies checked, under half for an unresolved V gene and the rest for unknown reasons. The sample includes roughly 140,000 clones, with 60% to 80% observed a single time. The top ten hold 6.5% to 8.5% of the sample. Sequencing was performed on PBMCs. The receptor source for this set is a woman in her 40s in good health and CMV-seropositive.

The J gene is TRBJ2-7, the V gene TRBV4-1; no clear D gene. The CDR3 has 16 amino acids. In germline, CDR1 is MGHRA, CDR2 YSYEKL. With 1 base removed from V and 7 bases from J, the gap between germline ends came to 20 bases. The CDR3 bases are TGCGCCAGCAGCCAAGCCCTGGGCTACCAAACTGAGGAGCAGTACTTC. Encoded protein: CASSQALGYQTEEQYF.

CDR3 bases: TGTGCCAGCAGTGAAGTTTTCGGGACTAGCTCCCTTGAGCAGTTCTTC. Amino acids: CASSEVFGTSSLEQFF. The rearrangement uses TRBV6-1 and TRBJ2-1; 9 bases agree with TRBD2. The germline CDR1 and CDR2 sequences are MNHNS and SASEGT. This CDR3 has 16 residues. V was clipped by 1 base and J by 9 bases; unmatched bases: 10.

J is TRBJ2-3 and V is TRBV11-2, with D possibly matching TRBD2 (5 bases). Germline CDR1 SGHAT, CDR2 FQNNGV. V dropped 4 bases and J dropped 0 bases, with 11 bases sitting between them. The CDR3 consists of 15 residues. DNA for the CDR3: TGTGCCAGCAGCTCGACTCGGGGTAGCACAGATACGCAGTATTTT. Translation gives CASSSTRGSTDTQYF.

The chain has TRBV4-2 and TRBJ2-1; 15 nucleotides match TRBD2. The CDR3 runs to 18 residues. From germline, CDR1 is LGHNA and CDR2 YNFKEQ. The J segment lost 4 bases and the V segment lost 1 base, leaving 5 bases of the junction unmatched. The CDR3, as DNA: TGTGCCAGCAGCCAAGGCGGACTAGCGGGGGGGCAGTACAATGAGCAGTTCTTC. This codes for CASSQGGLAGGQYNEQFF.

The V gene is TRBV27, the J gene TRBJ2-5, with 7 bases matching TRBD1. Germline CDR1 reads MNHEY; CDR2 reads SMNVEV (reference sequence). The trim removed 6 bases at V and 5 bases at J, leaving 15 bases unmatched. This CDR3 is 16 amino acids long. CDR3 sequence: CASSKEGGFYWETQYF. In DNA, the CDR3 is TGTGCCAGCAGCAAGGAAGGGGGCTTTTACTGGGAGACCCAGTACTTC.

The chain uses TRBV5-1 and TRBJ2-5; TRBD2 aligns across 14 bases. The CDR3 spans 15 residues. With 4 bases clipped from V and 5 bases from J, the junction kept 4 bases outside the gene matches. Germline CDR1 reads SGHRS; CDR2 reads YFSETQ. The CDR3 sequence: CASSTGLAGVETQYF. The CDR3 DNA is TGCGCCAGCAGCACGGGACTAGCGGGGGTGGAGACCCAGTACTTC.

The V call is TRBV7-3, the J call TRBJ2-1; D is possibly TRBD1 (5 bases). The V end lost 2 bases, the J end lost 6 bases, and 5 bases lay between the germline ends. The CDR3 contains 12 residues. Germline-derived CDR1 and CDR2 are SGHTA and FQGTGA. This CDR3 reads CASSLDSNEQFF. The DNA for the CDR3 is TGTGCCAGCAGCTTAGACAGCAATGAGCAGTTCTTC.

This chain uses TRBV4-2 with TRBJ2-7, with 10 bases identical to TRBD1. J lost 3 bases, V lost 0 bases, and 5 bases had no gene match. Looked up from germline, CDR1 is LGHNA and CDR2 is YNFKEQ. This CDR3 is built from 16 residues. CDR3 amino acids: CASSQDPGTGVYEQYF. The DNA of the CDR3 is TGTGCCAGCAGCCAAGATCCCGGGACAGGGGTCTACGAGCAGTACTTC.

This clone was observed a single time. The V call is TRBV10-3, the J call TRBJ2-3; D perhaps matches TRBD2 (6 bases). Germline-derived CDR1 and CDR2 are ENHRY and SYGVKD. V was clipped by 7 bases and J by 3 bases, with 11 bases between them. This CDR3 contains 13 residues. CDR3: CAITGGATDTQYF. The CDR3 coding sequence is TGTGCCATCACCGGAGGGGCAACAGATACGCAGTATTTT.

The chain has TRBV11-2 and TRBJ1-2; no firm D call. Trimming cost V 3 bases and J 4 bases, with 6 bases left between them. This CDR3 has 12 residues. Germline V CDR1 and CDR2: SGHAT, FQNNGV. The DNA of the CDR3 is TGTGCCAGCAGCTTTGAGGGCTATGGCTACACCTTC. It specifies CASSFEGYGYTF.

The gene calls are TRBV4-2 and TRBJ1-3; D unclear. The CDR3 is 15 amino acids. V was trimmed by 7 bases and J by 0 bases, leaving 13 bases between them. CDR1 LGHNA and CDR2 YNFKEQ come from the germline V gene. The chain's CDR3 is CASKREGYSGNTIYF. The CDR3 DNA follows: TGTGCCAGCAAGAGGGAGGGATACTCTGGAAACACCATATATTTT.

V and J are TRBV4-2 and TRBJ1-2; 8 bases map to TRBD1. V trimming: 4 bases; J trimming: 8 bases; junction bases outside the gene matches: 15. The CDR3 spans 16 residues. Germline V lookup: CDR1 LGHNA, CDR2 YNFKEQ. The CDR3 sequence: CASSLGAGQGRIGYTF. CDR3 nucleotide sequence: TGTGCCAGCAGCCTCGGCGCTGGACAGGGCCGGATCGGCTACACCTTC.

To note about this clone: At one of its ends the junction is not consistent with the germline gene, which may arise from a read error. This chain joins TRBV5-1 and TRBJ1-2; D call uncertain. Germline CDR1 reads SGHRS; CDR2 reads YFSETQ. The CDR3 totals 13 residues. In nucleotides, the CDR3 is TGTGCCAGCAGCTTGCTAGTCGCCTATGGCTACACCTTC. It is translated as CASSLLVAYGYTF.

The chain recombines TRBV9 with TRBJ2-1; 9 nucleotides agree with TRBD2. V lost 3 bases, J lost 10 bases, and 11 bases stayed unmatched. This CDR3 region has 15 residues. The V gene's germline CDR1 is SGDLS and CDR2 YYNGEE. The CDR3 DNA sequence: TGTGCCAGCAGCGAAAGAGGAAGCGGGGGGTGGGAGCAGTTCTTC. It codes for CASSERGSGGWEQFF.

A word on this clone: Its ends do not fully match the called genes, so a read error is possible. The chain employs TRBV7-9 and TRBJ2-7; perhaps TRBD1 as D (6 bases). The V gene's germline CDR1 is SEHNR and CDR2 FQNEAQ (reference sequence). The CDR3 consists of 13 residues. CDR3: CSSSSTGSGEQYF. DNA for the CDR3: TGTTCCAGCAGCTCCACAGGGTCGGGCGAGCAGTACTTC.

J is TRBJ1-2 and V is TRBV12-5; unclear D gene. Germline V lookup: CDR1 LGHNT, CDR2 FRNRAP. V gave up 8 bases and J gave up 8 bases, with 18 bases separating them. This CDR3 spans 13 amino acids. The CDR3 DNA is TGTGCTAGTTCGGAGGGCCTGTTTCGGGGCTACACCTTC. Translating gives CASSEGLFRGYTF.

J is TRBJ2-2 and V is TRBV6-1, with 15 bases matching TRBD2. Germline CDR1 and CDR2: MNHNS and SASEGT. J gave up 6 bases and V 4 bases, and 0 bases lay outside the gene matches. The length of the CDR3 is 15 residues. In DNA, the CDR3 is TGTGCCAGCAGTGGGACTAGCGGGGGGGCCGGGGAGCTGTTTTTT. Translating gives CASSGTSGGAGELFF.

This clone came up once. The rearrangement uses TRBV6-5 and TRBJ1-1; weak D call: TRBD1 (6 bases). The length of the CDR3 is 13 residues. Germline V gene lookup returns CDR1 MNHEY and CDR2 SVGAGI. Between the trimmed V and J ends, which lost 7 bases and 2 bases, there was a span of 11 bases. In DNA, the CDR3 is TGTGCCAGCACCCGACAGGCTAACACTGAAGCTTTCTTT. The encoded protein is CASTRQANTEAFF.

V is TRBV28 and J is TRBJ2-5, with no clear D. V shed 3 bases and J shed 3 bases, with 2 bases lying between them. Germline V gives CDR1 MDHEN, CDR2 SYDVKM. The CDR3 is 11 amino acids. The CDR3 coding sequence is TGTGCCAGCAGTTTCAAAGAGACCCAGTACTTC. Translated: CASSFKETQYF.

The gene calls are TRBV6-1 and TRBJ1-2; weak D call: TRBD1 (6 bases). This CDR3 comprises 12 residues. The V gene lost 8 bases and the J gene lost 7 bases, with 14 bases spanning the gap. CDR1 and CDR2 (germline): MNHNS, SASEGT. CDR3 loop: CASAGQSGGYTF. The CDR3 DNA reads TGTGCCAGCGCCGGACAGTCTGGTGGCTACACCTTC.

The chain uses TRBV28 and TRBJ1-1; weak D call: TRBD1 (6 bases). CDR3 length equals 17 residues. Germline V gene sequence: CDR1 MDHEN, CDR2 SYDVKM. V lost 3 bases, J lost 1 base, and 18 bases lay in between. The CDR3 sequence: CASSLFSYRAGNTEAFF. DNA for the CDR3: TGTGCCAGCAGTTTGTTCTCTTACAGGGCGGGGAACACTGAAGCTTTCTTT.

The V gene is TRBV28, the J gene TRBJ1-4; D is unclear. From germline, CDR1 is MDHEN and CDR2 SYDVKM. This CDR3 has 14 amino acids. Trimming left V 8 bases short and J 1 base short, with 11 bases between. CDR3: CASLETVTNEKLFF. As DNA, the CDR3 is TGTGCCAGCCTGGAGACCGTAACTAATGAAAAACTGTTTTTT.

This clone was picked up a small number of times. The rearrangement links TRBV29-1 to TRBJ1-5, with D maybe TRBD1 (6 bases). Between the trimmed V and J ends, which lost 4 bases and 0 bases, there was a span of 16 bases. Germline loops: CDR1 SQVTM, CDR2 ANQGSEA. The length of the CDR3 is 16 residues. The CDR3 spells CSVAGVQVYSNQPQHF. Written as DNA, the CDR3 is TGCAGCGTTGCAGGGGTACAGGTTTATAGCAATCAGCCCCAGCATTTT. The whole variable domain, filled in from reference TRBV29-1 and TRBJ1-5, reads SAVISQKPSRDICQRGTSLTIQCQVDSQVTMMFWYRQQPGQSLTLIATANQGSEATYESGFVIDKFPISRPNLTFSTLTVSNMSPEDSSIYLCSVAGVQVYSNQPQHFGDGTRLSIL.

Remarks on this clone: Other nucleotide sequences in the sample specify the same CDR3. This CDR3 reads CASRTAGQGLVMFF. The CDR3 DNA follows: TGTGCCAGCAGAACCGCCGGACAGGGACTGGTAATGTTTTTT. The rearrangement links TRBV7-9 to TRBJ2-2, with 8 bases fitting TRBD1. Germline V lookup: CDR1 SEHNR, CDR2 FQNEAQ (reference sequence). The J segment lost 15 bases and the V segment lost 6 bases, leaving 15 bases of the junction unmatched. The CDR3 runs 14 residues.

CDR3 nucleotide sequence: TGTGCCAGCTTAGGACAGGGAGACACTGAAGCTTTCTTT. It specifies CASLGQGDTEAFF. The chain employs TRBV7-9 and TRBJ1-1, with 8 bases lining up with TRBD1. After removal of 8 bases from V and 3 bases from J, the junction contained 5 bases not matched to a gene. This CDR3 is 13 amino acids long. Germline V lookup: CDR1 SEHNR, CDR2 FQNEAQ (reference sequence).

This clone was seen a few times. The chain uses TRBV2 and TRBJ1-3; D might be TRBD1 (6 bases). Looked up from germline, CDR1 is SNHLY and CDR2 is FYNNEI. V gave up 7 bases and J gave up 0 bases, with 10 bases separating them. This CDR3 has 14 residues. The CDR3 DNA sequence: TGTGCCAGCACTTGGGACAACTCTGGAAACACCATATATTTT. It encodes CASTWDNSGNTIYF.

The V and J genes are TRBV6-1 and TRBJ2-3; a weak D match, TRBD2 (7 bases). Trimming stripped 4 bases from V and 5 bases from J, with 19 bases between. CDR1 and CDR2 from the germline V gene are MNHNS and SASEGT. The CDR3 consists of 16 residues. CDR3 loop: CASSGGFGGLGDTQYF. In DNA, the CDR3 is TGTGCCAGCAGTGGAGGTTTCGGGGGGCTAGGAGATACGCAGTATTTT.

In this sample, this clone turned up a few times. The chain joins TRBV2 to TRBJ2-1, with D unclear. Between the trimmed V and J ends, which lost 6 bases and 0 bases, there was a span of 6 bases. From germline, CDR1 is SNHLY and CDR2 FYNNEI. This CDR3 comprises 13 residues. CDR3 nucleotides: TGTGCCAGCAGAAAGAGCTCCTACAATGAGCAGTTCTTC. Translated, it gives CASRKSSYNEQFF.

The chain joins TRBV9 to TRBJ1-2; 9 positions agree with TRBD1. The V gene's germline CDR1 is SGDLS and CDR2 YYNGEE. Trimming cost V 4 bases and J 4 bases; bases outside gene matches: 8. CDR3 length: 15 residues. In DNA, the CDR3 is TGTGCCAGCAGCCCCTGGGACAGGGAGAGCTATGGCTACACCTTC. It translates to CASSPWDRESYGYTF.

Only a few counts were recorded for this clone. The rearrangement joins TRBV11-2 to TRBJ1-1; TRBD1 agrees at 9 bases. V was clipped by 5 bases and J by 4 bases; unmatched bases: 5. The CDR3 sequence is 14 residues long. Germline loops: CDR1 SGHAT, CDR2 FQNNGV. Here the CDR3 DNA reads TGTGCCAGCAGCCGAGGACAGGGGATCACTGAAGCTTTCTTT. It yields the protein CASSRGQGITEAFF.

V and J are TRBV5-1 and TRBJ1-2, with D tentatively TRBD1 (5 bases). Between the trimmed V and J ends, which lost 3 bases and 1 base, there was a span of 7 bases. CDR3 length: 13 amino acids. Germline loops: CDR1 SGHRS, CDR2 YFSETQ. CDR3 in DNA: TGCGCCAGCAGCTCGGGGGGTAACTATGGCTACACCTTC. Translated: CASSSGGNYGYTF.

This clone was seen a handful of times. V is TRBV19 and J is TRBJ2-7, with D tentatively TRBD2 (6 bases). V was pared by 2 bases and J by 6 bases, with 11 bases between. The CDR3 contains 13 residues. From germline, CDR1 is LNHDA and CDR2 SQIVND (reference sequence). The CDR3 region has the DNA TGTGCCAGTAGTATATCGGACTACGGCGAGCAGTACTTC. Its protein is CASSISDYGEQYF. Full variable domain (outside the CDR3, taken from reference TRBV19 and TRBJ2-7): DGGITQSPKYLFRKEGQNVTLSCEQNLNHDAMYWYRQDPGQGLRLIYYSQIVNDFQKGDIAEGYSVSREKKESFPLTVTSAQKNPTAFYLCASSISDYGEQYFGPGTRLTVT.